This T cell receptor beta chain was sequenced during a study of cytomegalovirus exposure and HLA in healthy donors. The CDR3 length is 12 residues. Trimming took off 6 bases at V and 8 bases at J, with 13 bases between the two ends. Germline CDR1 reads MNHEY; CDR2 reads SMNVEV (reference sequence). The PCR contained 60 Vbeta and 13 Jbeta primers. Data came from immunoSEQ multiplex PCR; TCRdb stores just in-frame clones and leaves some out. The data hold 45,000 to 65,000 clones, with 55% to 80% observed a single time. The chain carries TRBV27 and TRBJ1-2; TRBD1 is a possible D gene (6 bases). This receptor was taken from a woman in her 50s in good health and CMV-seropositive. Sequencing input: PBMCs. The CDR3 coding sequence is TGTGCCAGCAGATCAGGGGTGAAGGGCTACACCTTC. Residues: CASRSGVKGYTF.